In its sample, the clone carrying this TCR beta chain was seen a few times. The antigen is not known. TCRdb's copy holds only in-frame clones and misses some; the assay was immunoSEQ multiplex PCR. The sample lists some 80,000 clones; approximately 80% were seen once. The CDR3 has 11 amino acids. Trimming took 3 bases from V and 5 from J, leaving 4 bases between them. Looked up from germline, CDR1 is WNHNN and CDR2 is SYGVQD (reference sequence). This sample was included in a study of radiotherapy plus CTLA-4 blockade in lung cancer. Across the whole study: The study recorded objective responses in 15% to 20% of patients and disease control in around 31%.

Study-level points and caveats: Researchers report tumor-derived TCR clones expanding in blood after radiotherapy plus ipilimumab. Early blood T cell clone dynamics, with interferon-beta, were reported to best predict response.

The material sequenced was peripheral blood, taken from a patient treated with radiotherapy plus ipilimumab. This clonotype was obtained from a human donor with non-small cell lung cancer who had stable disease on radiotherapy plus ipilimumab. V usage is TRBV10-1 and J usage is TRBJ2-5; D uncertain. For the CDR3, the DNA is TGCGCCAGCAGTGATTCTGAGACCCAGTACTTC. It codes for CASSDSETQYF.